This is a list of T cell receptor beta chains from one sample in a study of beta chain features in type 1 diabetes. TCRdb's table, derived via immunoSEQ multiplex PCR, lists solely in-frame clones and lacks some. The data contain around 250,000 clones, 27% of them singletons. Sequencing was performed on central memory CD4+ T cells from blood. These receptors all come from a man in his thirties or forties in good health. The CDR3 runs from the conserved cysteine through the conserved F or W. The D gene is left open where the match is weak. Part of the rows lack a size; the others show once, few, many or a class for expanded clones.

abundance: few; j_gene: TRBJ2-7; d_gene: -; v_gene: TRBV7-8; CDR3nt: TGTGCCAGCAGCTCTTACAGGGATGGCGAGCAGTACTTC; CDR3aa: CASSSYRDGEQYF
abundance: -; j_gene: TRBJ2-7; d_gene: TRBD1; v_gene: TRBV18; CDR3nt: TGTGCCAGCTCATCGAGGACAGGGGGCTACGAGCAGTACTTC; CDR3aa: CASSSRTGGYEQYF
abundance: few; j_gene: TRBJ2-1; d_gene: -; v_gene: TRBV7-2; CDR3nt: TGTGCCAGCAGCCGGGGGACTCTCAATGAGCAGTTCTTC; CDR3aa: CASSRGTLNEQFF
abundance: -; j_gene: TRBJ2-7; d_gene: -; v_gene: TRBV4-3; CDR3nt: TGCGCCAGCAGCCAAGACGCAGGGGAAGGCTACGAGCAGTACTTC; CDR3aa: CASSQDAGEGYEQYF
abundance: -; j_gene: TRBJ2-2; d_gene: -; v_gene: TRBV14; CDR3nt: TGTGCCAGCAGCCAAGGGTGGCCCAACACCGGGGAGCTGTTTTTT; CDR3aa: CASSQGWPNTGELFF
abundance: -; j_gene: TRBJ2-7; d_gene: TRBD1; v_gene: TRBV30; CDR3nt: TGTGCCTGGAGGGGGACAGCCAGGAACGAGCAGTACTTC; CDR3aa: CAWRGTARNEQYF
abundance: once; j_gene: TRBJ2-7; d_gene: -; v_gene: TRBV6-6; CDR3nt: TGTGCCAGCAGCACGCAGGGCGAGCAGTACTTC; CDR3aa: CASSTQGEQYF
abundance: -; j_gene: TRBJ2-5; d_gene: -; v_gene: TRBV6-5; CDR3nt: TGTGCCAGCAGCCTCGGCTTCGGGGTGGGAGAGACCCAGTACTTC; CDR3aa: CASSLGFGVGETQYF
abundance: -; j_gene: TRBJ2-3; d_gene: TRBD2; v_gene: TRBV10-3; CDR3nt: TGTGCCATCAGTGAGTCAAGGCTAGCGGACCGCACAGATACGCAGTATTTT; CDR3aa: CAISESRLADRTDTQYF
abundance: few; j_gene: TRBJ2-7; d_gene: TRBD1; v_gene: TRBV7-2; CDR3nt: TGTGCCAGCAGCTTCAGTGGGACAGACTACGAGCAGTACTTC; CDR3aa: CASSFSGTDYEQYF
abundance: few; j_gene: TRBJ2-1; d_gene: -; v_gene: TRBV5-6; CDR3nt: TGTGCCAGCAGCCGAATTCAGGGGCGCGAGCAGTTCTTC; CDR3aa: CASSRIQGREQFF
abundance: few; j_gene: TRBJ1-6; d_gene: TRBD1; v_gene: TRBV6-6; CDR3nt: TGTGCCAGCACACAGGGGTACAGGGGTAATTCACCCCTCCACTTT; CDR3aa: CASTQGYRGNSPLHF
abundance: few; j_gene: TRBJ1-1; d_gene: -; v_gene: TRBV20-1; CDR3nt: TGCAGTGCTATGGGAGGCACTGAAGCTTTCTTT; CDR3aa: CSAMGGTEAFF
abundance: few; j_gene: TRBJ1-5; d_gene: -; v_gene: TRBV28; CDR3nt: TGTGCCAGCAGTCGGCAGGGCAATCAGCCCCAGCATTTT; CDR3aa: CASSRQGNQPQHF
abundance: few; j_gene: TRBJ2-1; d_gene: TRBD2; v_gene: TRBV5-4; CDR3nt: TGTGCCAGCAGCTTGGGGGCGGGAGTCAATGAGCAGTTCTTC; CDR3aa: CASSLGAGVNEQFF
abundance: few; j_gene: TRBJ2-4; d_gene: TRBD2; v_gene: TRBV7-2; CDR3nt: TGTGCCAGCAGCCTAGCGGGGCCAAACATTCAGTACTTC; CDR3aa: CASSLAGPNIQYF
abundance: -; j_gene: TRBJ2-7; d_gene: -; v_gene: TRBV5-4; CDR3nt: TGTGCCAGCAGCTTGCCGACATCCTACGAGCAGTACTTC; CDR3aa: CASSLPTSYEQYF
abundance: few; j_gene: TRBJ2-2; d_gene: TRBD2; v_gene: TRBV4-3; CDR3nt: TGCGCCAGCAGCCAAGTCGTTCTAGCGGGACGCACCGGGGAGCTGTTTTTT; CDR3aa: CASSQVVLAGRTGELFF
abundance: few; j_gene: TRBJ2-1; d_gene: -; v_gene: TRBV7-9; CDR3nt: TGTGCCAGCAGCCGTGGGGACTCTTACAATGAGCAGTTCTTC; CDR3aa: CASSRGDSYNEQFF
abundance: -; j_gene: TRBJ2-1; d_gene: TRBD1; v_gene: TRBV5-4; CDR3nt: TGTGCCAGCAGTATGACAGGGGTGTCCTACAATGAGCAGTTCTTC; CDR3aa: CASSMTGVSYNEQFF
abundance: many; j_gene: TRBJ1-6; d_gene: TRBD1; v_gene: TRBV7-2; CDR3nt: TGTGCCAGCAGGGGACAGGGGGATTCACCCCTCCACTTT; CDR3aa: CASRGQGDSPLHF
abundance: -; j_gene: TRBJ2-1; d_gene: -; v_gene: TRBV7-9; CDR3nt: TGTGCCAGCAGCCTCACCTCCCCAAGCGATGAGCAGTTCTTC; CDR3aa: CASSLTSPSDEQFF
abundance: once; j_gene: TRBJ1-2; d_gene: TRBD1; v_gene: TRBV13; CDR3nt: TGTGCCAGCAGCCCACCCAGGGGGGACTATGGCTACACCTTC; CDR3aa: CASSPPRGDYGYTF
abundance: few; j_gene: TRBJ2-1; d_gene: TRBD2; v_gene: TRBV29-1; CDR3nt: TGCAGCGCCGTAAGGGTTAGCGGGGGACTTGGTGAGCAGTTCTTC; CDR3aa: CSAVRVSGGLGEQFF
abundance: once; j_gene: TRBJ2-2; d_gene: TRBD1; v_gene: TRBV28; CDR3nt: TGTGCCAGCAGGGGACAGGGTTACACCGGGGAGCTGTTTTTT; CDR3aa: CASRGQGYTGELFF
abundance: few; j_gene: TRBJ2-5; d_gene: -; v_gene: TRBV7-9; CDR3nt: TGTGCCAGCAGCAGGGACCAAGAGACCCAGTACTTC; CDR3aa: CASSRDQETQYF
abundance: few; j_gene: TRBJ1-1; d_gene: -; v_gene: TRBV2; CDR3nt: TGTGCCAGCAGTACCAGACAGAGGGGCACTGAAGCTTTCTTT; CDR3aa: CASSTRQRGTEAFF
abundance: -; j_gene: TRBJ2-1; d_gene: TRBD2; v_gene: TRBV30; CDR3nt: TGTGCCTGGCCCGGTTCGACTAGCGAGGACAATGAGCAGTTCTTC; CDR3aa: CAWPGSTSEDNEQFF
abundance: -; j_gene: TRBJ2-5; d_gene: -; v_gene: TRBV2; CDR3nt: TGTGCCAGCAGTCCCACAGGGATTCAAGAGACCCAGTACTTC; CDR3aa: CASSPTGIQETQYF
abundance: -; j_gene: TRBJ2-7; d_gene: -; v_gene: TRBV27; CDR3nt: TGTGCCAGCAGTCCCAGCCGGGGGAGTTTTGGCGAGCAGTACTTC; CDR3aa: CASSPSRGSFGEQYF
abundance: -; j_gene: TRBJ1-2; d_gene: -; v_gene: TRBV15; CDR3nt: TGTGCCACCAGCAGAGACAAGGGACGTTTTGGCTACACCTTC; CDR3aa: CATSRDKGRFGYTF
abundance: few; j_gene: TRBJ2-3; d_gene: -; v_gene: TRBV5-1; CDR3nt: TGCGCCAGCAGCTTGGATAAGCGGGGCACAGATACGCAGTATTTT; CDR3aa: CASSLDKRGTDTQYF
abundance: -; j_gene: TRBJ1-2; d_gene: -; v_gene: TRBV7-2; CDR3nt: TGTGCCAGCAGCCCCAGGGACGTCGACCTAGACACCTTC; CDR3aa: CASSPRDVDLDTF
abundance: few; j_gene: TRBJ2-1; d_gene: -; v_gene: TRBV6-5; CDR3nt: TGTGCCAGCAGATCCCACAATGAGCAGTTCTTC; CDR3aa: CASRSHNEQFF
abundance: few; j_gene: TRBJ2-5; d_gene: TRBD2; v_gene: TRBV29-1; CDR3nt: TGCAGCGTTGTGTTTGCTAGCGGGGTTTCCTTAGCTGCGGAGACCCAGTACTTC; CDR3aa: CSVVFASGVSLAAETQYF
abundance: -; j_gene: TRBJ2-7; d_gene: -; v_gene: TRBV7-9; CDR3nt: TGTGCCAGCAGCCACGGGAGTTACGAGCAGTACTTC; CDR3aa: CASSHGSYEQYF
abundance: few; j_gene: TRBJ2-7; d_gene: -; v_gene: TRBV5-6; CDR3nt: TGTGCCAGCAGCTTACCGGGGAGGTCCTACGAGCAGTACTTC; CDR3aa: CASSLPGRSYEQYF
abundance: many; j_gene: TRBJ2-2; d_gene: -; v_gene: TRBV1; CDR3nt: TGCACCAGCAGCCAAGGGGACAGGGACACCGGGGAGCTGTTTTTT; CDR3aa: CTSSQGDRDTGELFF
abundance: -; j_gene: TRBJ2-7; d_gene: TRBD1; v_gene: TRBV5-1; CDR3nt: TGCGCCAGCAGCTTGGGACAGGGTGTCTACGAGCAGTACTTC; CDR3aa: CASSLGQGVYEQYF
abundance: few; j_gene: TRBJ2-3; d_gene: TRBD2; v_gene: TRBV10-2; CDR3nt: TGCGCCAGCACGGGCGGGAGGTCCAGCAGTGGCACAGATACGCAGTATTTT; CDR3aa: CASTGGRSSSGTDTQYF
abundance: -; j_gene: TRBJ2-1; d_gene: TRBD1; v_gene: TRBV19; CDR3nt: TGTGCCAGTAGGCCAGAACAGGGGGTTCGGAATGAGCAGTTCTTC; CDR3aa: CASRPEQGVRNEQFF
abundance: -; j_gene: TRBJ2-5; d_gene: -; v_gene: TRBV30; CDR3nt: TGTGCCTGGAGTTCCGGGCTACAAGAGACCCAGTACTTC; CDR3aa: CAWSSGLQETQYF
abundance: -; j_gene: TRBJ2-1; d_gene: -; v_gene: TRBV7-2; CDR3nt: TGTGCCAGCAGCTATAGGGCAACTAGCATCGGTGAGCAGTTCTTC; CDR3aa: CASSYRATSIGEQFF
abundance: few; j_gene: TRBJ2-1; d_gene: -; v_gene: TRBV5-6; CDR3nt: TGTGCCAGCAGCTTCACAGCGGTTAATTACAATGAGCAGTTCTTC; CDR3aa: CASSFTAVNYNEQFF
abundance: -; j_gene: TRBJ2-1; d_gene: -; v_gene: TRBV5-6; CDR3nt: TGTGCCAGCAGCTTCCGGGACAATGAGCAGTTCTTC; CDR3aa: CASSFRDNEQFF
abundance: few; j_gene: TRBJ2-1; d_gene: -; v_gene: TRBV29-1; CDR3nt: TGCAGCGTTGATTCCGGTTACAATGAGCAGTTCTTC; CDR3aa: CSVDSGYNEQFF
abundance: -; j_gene: TRBJ2-4; d_gene: TRBD2; v_gene: TRBV10-3; CDR3nt: TGTGCCATCAGTAGACTAGCGGGGGCAAACATTCAGTACTTC; CDR3aa: CAISRLAGANIQYF
abundance: -; j_gene: TRBJ1-1; d_gene: -; v_gene: TRBV10-3; CDR3nt: TGTGCCACTGACGCGGGGCGAGGTACTGAAGCTTTCTTT; CDR3aa: CATDAGRGTEAFF
abundance: few; j_gene: TRBJ2-2; d_gene: -; v_gene: TRBV7-7; CDR3nt: TGTGCCAGCAGCGGACTCCAGGGAGGCGGGGAGCTGTTTTTT; CDR3aa: CASSGLQGGGELFF
abundance: -; j_gene: TRBJ1-2; d_gene: -; v_gene: TRBV29-1; CDR3nt: TGCAGCGTTGAGGCAGCGGGTGGCTATGGCTACACCTTC; CDR3aa: CSVEAAGGYGYTF
abundance: few; j_gene: TRBJ2-3; d_gene: TRBD2; v_gene: TRBV7-6; CDR3nt: TGTGCCAGCAGCTCCCTCGGGCGGGGGGTTAGCACAGATACGCAGTATTTT; CDR3aa: CASSSLGRGVSTDTQYF
abundance: few; j_gene: TRBJ2-6; d_gene: -; v_gene: TRBV30; CDR3nt: TGTGCCTTTGGACGGACCGGGGCCAACGTCCTGACTTTC; CDR3aa: CAFGRTGANVLTF
abundance: -; j_gene: TRBJ1-1; d_gene: -; v_gene: TRBV5-4; CDR3nt: TGTGCCAGCAGCTTGGCTCTAGGGCGGGGGACTGAAGCTTTCTTT; CDR3aa: CASSLALGRGTEAFF